The following is a T cell receptor beta chain sequence with its context. TCRdb keeps only in-frame clones here, not all; method: immunoSEQ multiplex PCR. The sample holds tens of thousands of clones; 85% to 95% are singletons and the top ten take 3% to 3.5%. This specimen comes from a study of T cells after posttransplantation cyclophosphamide. V was shortened by 7 bases and J by 4 bases, with 13 bases between the two germline ends. From germline, CDR1 is MDHEN and CDR2 SYDVKM. CDR3 length equals 14 residues. Sample: PBMCs. The rearrangement uses TRBV28 and TRBJ1-4, with TRBD1 as a possible D gene (5 bases). The receptor was isolated from a woman aged 45-65 years in good health and a related stem cell transplant donor. In nucleotides, the CDR3 is TGTGCCAGCAATCCGGTCGGGGGTAATGAAAAACTGTTTTTT. It encodes CASNPVGGNEKLFF.